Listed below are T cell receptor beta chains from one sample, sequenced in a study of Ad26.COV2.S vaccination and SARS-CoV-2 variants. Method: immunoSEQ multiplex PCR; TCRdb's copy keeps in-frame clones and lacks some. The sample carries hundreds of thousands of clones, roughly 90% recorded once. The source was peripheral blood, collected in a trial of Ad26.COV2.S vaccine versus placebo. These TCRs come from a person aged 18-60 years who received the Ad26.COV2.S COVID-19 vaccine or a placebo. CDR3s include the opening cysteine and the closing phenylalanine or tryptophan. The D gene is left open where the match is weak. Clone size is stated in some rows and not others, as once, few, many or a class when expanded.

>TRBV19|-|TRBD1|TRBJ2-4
TGTGCCAGTAGTATTGGGCAGGGGGACATTCAGTACTTC
CASSIGQGDIQYF
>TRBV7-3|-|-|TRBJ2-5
TGTGCCAGCAGCTTAGGACAGACCGACCAAGAGACCCAGTACTTC
CASSLGQTDQETQYF
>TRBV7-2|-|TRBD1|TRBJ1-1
TGTGCCAGCAGCTCGGGACAGATGAACACTGAAGCTTTCTTT
CASSSGQMNTEAFF
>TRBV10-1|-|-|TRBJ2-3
TGCGCCAGCACCCCGGGGCGGGGTACAGATACGCAGTATTTT
CASTPGRGTDTQYF
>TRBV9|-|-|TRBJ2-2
TGTGCCAGCAGCGTAGGTCACAGGGTTGACACCGGGGAGCTGTTTTTT
CASSVGHRVDTGELFF
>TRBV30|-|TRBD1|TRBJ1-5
TGTGCCTGGAGTGTAAGGGCAGGGGGTCGAAGTCAGCCCCAGCATTTT
CAWSVRAGGRSQPQHF
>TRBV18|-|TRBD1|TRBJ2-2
TGTGCCAGCTCACCTCAGGCGAGGGGGCCGAACACCGGGGAGCTGTTTTTT
CASSPQARGPNTGELFF
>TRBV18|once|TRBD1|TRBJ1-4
TGTGCCAGCTCACCACCGGGGGTAAACAGGGGTGCAGCTAATGAAAAACTGTTTTTT
CASSPPGVNRGAANEKLFF
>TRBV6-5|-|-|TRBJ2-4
TGTGCCAGCCGCTCCGGAAACATTCAGTACTTC
CASRSGNIQYF
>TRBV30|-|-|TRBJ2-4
TGTGCCTGGAGTGCCCCCTACATTCAGTACTTC
CAWSAPYIQYF
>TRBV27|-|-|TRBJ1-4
TGTGCCAGCAGTTTATCGTGGGGGGAAAAACTGTTTTTT
CASSLSWGEKLFF
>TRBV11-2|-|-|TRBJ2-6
TGTGCCAGCAGCTTAGGTTGGGTGTTGGGGGCCAACGTCCTGACTTTC
CASSLGWVLGANVLTF
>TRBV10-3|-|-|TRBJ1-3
TGTGCCATAGGGACGGAACCCTCTGGAAACACCATATATTTT
CAIGTEPSGNTIYF
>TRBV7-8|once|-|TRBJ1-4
TGTGCCAGCAGCAAGTGGGCGGAGGAAAAACTGTTTTTT
CASSKWAEEKLFF
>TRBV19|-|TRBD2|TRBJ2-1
TGTGCCAGTAGTCGAGCCGGGACTAGCGGGGTTAATGAGCAGTTCTTC
CASSRAGTSGVNEQFF
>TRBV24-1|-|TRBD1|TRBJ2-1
TGTGCCACCAGTGATGATCCGGGACAGGGAAATGAGCAGTTCTTC
CATSDDPGQGNEQFF
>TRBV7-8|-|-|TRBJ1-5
TGTGCCAGCAGCTTAGGTGATCAGCCCCAGCATTTT
CASSLGDQPQHF
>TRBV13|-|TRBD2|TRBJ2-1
TGTGCCAGCAGCTTCCGGACTACTAGCGGGGGGGACAATGAGCAGTTCTTC
CASSFRTTSGGDNEQFF
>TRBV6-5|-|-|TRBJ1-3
TGTGCCAGCAGTTACCTGCCCCGTTCGGGAGGAAACACCATATATTTT
CASSYLPRSGGNTIYF
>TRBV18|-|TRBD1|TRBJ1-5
TGTGCCAGCTCACCTCGGACAGGGCAGGAACAGCCCCAGCATTTT
CASSPRTGQEQPQHF
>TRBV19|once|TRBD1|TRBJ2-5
TGTGCCAGTAGTATCAGGTTTGGGACAGGCCGATTGACCCAGTACTTC
CASSIRFGTGRLTQYF
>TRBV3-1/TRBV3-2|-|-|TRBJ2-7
TGTGCCAGCAGCCAAGTGGGGGGAATGGTGCAGTACTTC
CASSQVGGMVQYF
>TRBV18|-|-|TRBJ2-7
TGTGCCAGCTCACCCCTCAGGGAGGAGCAGTACTTC
CASSPLREEQYF
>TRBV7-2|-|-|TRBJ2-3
TGTGCCAGCAGCGGTCGACATGTGGCGCAGTATTTT
CASSGRHVAQYF
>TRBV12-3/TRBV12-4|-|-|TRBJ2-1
TGTGCCAGCACTGGGAATCGAGGAAGTGAGCAGTTCTTC
CASTGNRGSEQFF
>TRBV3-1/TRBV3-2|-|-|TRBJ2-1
TGTGCCAGCAGCCAAGACGGGGGCTACTCGAATGAGCAGTTCTTC
CASSQDGGYSNEQFF
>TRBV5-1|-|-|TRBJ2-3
TGCGCCAGCAGCTTGGTTGCGGGACTTCCCACAGATACGCAGTATTTT
CASSLVAGLPTDTQYF
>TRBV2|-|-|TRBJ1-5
TGTGCCAGCAGTGGAGCTCTTAATCAGCCCCAGCATTTT
CASSGALNQPQHF
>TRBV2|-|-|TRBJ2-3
TGTGCCAGCAGCGCTGTCACTAGCACAGATACGCAGTATTTT
CASSAVTSTDTQYF
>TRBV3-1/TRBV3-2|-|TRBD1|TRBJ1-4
TGTGCCAGCAGCTACACAGGGGTGCAGGGTGAAAAACTGTTTTTT
CASSYTGVQGEKLFF
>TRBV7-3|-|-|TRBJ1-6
TGTGCCAGCAGCTTAGCCCAGAATTCACCCCTCCACTTT
CASSLAQNSPLHF
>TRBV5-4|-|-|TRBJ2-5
TGTGCCAGCAGCTTGCCCACAGACCAAGAGACCCAGTACTTC
CASSLPTDQETQYF
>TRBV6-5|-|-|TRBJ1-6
TGTGCCAGTACAGGAGAGATCTATAATTCACCCCTCCACTTT
CASTGEIYNSPLHF
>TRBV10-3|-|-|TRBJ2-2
TGTGCCATCAGTGGGATGGGGCTCACCGGGGAGCTGTTTTTT
CAISGMGLTGELFF
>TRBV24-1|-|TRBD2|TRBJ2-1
TGTGCCACCAGTGATCTAGTGACTAGCGGGAGTGGTGAGCAGTTCTTC
CATSDLVTSGSGEQFF
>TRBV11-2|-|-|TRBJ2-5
TGTGCCAGCAGCTTACAGACTAGAATCGGCGAGACCCAGTACTTC
CASSLQTRIGETQYF
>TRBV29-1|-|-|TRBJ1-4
TGCAGCGTTGACCCCTGGGGGGACGGTGAAAAACTGTTTTTT
CSVDPWGDGEKLFF
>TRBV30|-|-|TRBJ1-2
TGTGCCTGGAGTGATTACAGCAACTATGGCTACACCTTC
CAWSDYSNYGYTF
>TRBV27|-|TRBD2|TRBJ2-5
TGTGCCAGCAGTCCAACATCGACTAGCGGGGGGTTCAGGAGGGAGACCCAGTACTTC
CASSPTSTSGGFRRETQYF
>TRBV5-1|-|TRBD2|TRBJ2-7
TGCGCCAGCCGGTTTGTTGGCGGCACGGGGGGCGAGCAGTACTTC
CASRFVGGTGGEQYF
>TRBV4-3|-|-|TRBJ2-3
TGCGCCAGCAGCCTCCGGCTGGGAGATACGCAGTATTTT
CASSLRLGDTQYF
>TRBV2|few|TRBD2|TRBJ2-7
TGTGCCAGCCTGGGACTAGCGGGGGGAAACGAGCAGTACTTC
CASLGLAGGNEQYF
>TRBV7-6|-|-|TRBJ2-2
TGTGCCAGCAGCTTATCGGCAGGGGCGGCGAACACCGGGGAGCTGTTTTTT
CASSLSAGAANTGELFF